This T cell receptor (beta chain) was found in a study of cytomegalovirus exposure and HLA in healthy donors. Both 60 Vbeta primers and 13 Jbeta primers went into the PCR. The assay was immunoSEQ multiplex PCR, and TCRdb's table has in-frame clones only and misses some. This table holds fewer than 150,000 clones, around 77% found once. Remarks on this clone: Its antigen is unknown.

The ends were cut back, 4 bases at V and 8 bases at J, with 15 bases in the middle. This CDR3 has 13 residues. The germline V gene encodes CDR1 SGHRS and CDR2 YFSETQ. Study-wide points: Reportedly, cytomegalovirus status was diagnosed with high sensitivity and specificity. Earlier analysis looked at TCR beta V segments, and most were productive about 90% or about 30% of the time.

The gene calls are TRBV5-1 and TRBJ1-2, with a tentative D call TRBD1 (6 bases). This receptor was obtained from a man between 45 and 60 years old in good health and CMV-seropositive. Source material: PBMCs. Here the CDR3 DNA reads TGCGCCAGCAGCCCTACAGGGCCGCAAGGCTACACCTTC. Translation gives CASSPTGPQGYTF.